These 24 T cell receptor beta chains originate from one sample sequenced in a study of molecular identifiers for immune sequencing clone quantification. TCRdb itself ran the PCR reads through MiXCR, one entry per CDR3 protein. The sample gives about 510,000 distinct CDR3 sequences, roughly 23% of which show up once; approximately 0.8% is in the top ten. The material sequenced was naive CD8+ T cells from blood, with Jurkat cell RNA spiked in. Sample subset: FACS-sorted CD8+CD4-CCR7+CD45RA+ naive T cells. The receptors come from a human donor in good health. Some libraries in this study had Jurkat cell RNA spiked in.

This clonotype was detected only a few times. The chain couples TRBV9 to TRBJ2-3; tentative D call: TRBD2 (6 bases). In germline, CDR1 is SGDLS, CDR2 YYNGEE. The CDR3 totals 14 residues. V lost 0 bases to trimming and J lost 6 bases, with 11 bases between them. This CDR3 is CASSVDFLADTQYF. CDR3 bases: TGTGCCAGCAGCGTAGATTTCCTAGCGGATACGCAGTATTTT.

The sample holds many counts of this clonotype. The V gene is TRBV29-1, the J gene TRBJ1-1; no clear D. Germline V gene sequence: CDR1 SQVTM, CDR2 ANQGSEA. Trimming took 3 bases from V and 0 from J, leaving 14 bases between them. CDR3 size: 15 residues. The chain's CDR3 is CSVEFLRGLNTEAFF. The CDR3 DNA follows: TGCAGCGTTGAGTTTCTCCGAGGCTTGAACACTGAAGCTTTCTTT.

Notes on this clonotype: A read error may explain this, as a much larger clone is one base away. The chain combines TRBV7-9 with TRBJ1-4; 9 nucleotides match TRBD1. The CDR3 loop spans 13 amino acids. The V gene's germline CDR1 is SEHNR and CDR2 FQNEAQ (reference sequence). The DNA of the CDR3 is TGTGTCAGCAGCTGGACAGGGGAAGAAAAACTGTTTTTT. This codes for CVSSWTGEEKLFF.

The chain uses TRBV29-1 and TRBJ2-1; D gene ambiguous. V was clipped by 6 bases and J by 5 bases, with 14 bases between them. Germline assignment: CDR1 SQVTM and CDR2 ANQGSEA. CDR3 length: 13 residues. The CDR3 DNA is TGCAGCGTGCCAACGAATACCCACAATGAGCAGTTCTTC. Translating it yields CSVPTNTHNEQFF.

This clonotype has at least ten counts. The chain links TRBV5-6 to TRBJ2-7; 8 bases are a match to TRBD1. This CDR3 is built from 15 residues. Germline CDR1 is SGHDT and CDR2 is YYEEEE. V shed 4 bases, J shed 3 bases, and the junction held 9 bases outside the gene matches. The CDR3 spells CASSLDRVGVYEQYF. As DNA, the CDR3 is TGTGCCAGCAGCCTGGACAGGGTCGGAGTCTACGAGCAGTACTTC.

Ten or more counts support this clonotype. The chain links TRBV6-5 to TRBJ1-5; D not resolved. V shed 0 bases and J shed 7 bases, with 13 bases lying between them. The CDR3 has 15 amino acids. Germline loops: CDR1 MNHEY, CDR2 SVGAGI. CDR3: CASSYSRVGGQPQHF. The CDR3 DNA follows: TGTGCCAGCAGTTACTCTAGGGTAGGCGGGCAGCCCCAGCATTTT.

Ten or more counts support this clonotype. V gene TRBV27 combines with J gene TRBJ1-6; 7 positions agree with TRBD1. Germline CDR1 is MNHEY and CDR2 is SMNVEV (reference sequence). After removal of 4 bases from V and 7 bases from J, the junction contained 4 bases not matched to a gene. This CDR3 contains 14 residues. The CDR3 DNA follows: TGTGCCAGCAGTTCCAGGGGGTACAATTCACCCCTCCACTTT. Amino acids: CASSSRGYNSPLHF.

This clonotype was counted at least ten times. V is TRBV7-2 and J is TRBJ1-5, with TRBD1 identical over 7 bases. This CDR3 contains 15 residues. V trimming: 1 base; J trimming: 6 bases; junction bases outside the gene matches: 6. CDR1 is SGHTA and CDR2 is FQGNSA in the germline V gene. The CDR3 nucleotides are TGTGCCAGCAGCTTAGTGGAGGGGGCTCGTCAGCCCCAGCATTTT. Protein: CASSLVEGARQPQHF. The whole variable domain, remainder taken from reference TRBV7-2 and TRBJ1-5, is GAGVSQSPSNKVTEKGKDVELRCDPISGHTALYWYRQSLGQGLEFLIYFQGNSAPDKSGLPSDRFSAERTGGSVSTLTIQRTQQEDSAVYLCASSLVEGARQPQHFGDGTRLSIL.

About this clonotype: A read error may account for a junction end that differs from germline. The rearrangement uses TRBV19 and TRBJ1-6, with D hard to call. The germline gives CDR1 LNHDA, CDR2 SQIVND (reference sequence). This CDR3 is 15 amino acids long. The CDR3 sequence: CASSIEDYDNSLLHF. The DNA of the CDR3 is TGTGCCAGTAGTATCGAAGACTACGATAATTCACTCCTCCACTTT.

The table lists this clonotype with many counts. The chain employs TRBV29-1 and TRBJ2-6; D remains ambiguous. With 5 bases removed from V and 2 bases from J, the gap between germline ends came to 16 bases. The CDR3 contains 16 residues. Germline CDR1 and CDR2: SQVTM and ANQGSEA. This CDR3 reads CSVLPSPPAGANVLTF. CDR3 DNA: TGCAGCGTTCTCCCTTCTCCTCCCGCTGGGGCCAACGTCCTGACTTTC.

This clonotype was seen repeatedly, ten times or more. As DNA, the CDR3 is TGTGCCAGCAGCCCCCCTCCCGAGAGCCCCAACCAAGAGACCCAGTACTTC. Its translation: CASSPPPESPNQETQYF. The gene calls are TRBV7-2 and TRBJ2-5; D is unclear. CDR1 and CDR2 from the germline V gene are SGHTA and FQGNSA. This CDR3 contains 17 residues. Deletions cut 5 bases from V and 0 bases from J, with 19 bases between.

This clonotype appeared many times. The chain has TRBV12-5 and TRBJ2-5; 8 nucleotides align to TRBD1. V was pared by 5 bases and J by 1 base, with 6 bases of the junction left unmatched. CDR3 length: 15 residues. The germline V gene encodes CDR1 LGHNT and CDR2 FRNRAP. The CDR3 loop is CASGSDRGFQETQYF. The CDR3 DNA is TGTGCTAGTGGTAGCGACAGGGGTTTCCAAGAGACCCAGTACTTC.

This clonotype was detected a few times. The chain links TRBV15 to TRBJ2-1; 8 nucleotides line up with TRBD2. The CDR3 contains 17 residues. From germline, CDR1 is LNHNV and CDR2 YYDKDF (reference sequence). J gave up 5 bases and V 0 bases, and 9 bases lay outside the gene matches. The CDR3 sequence: CATSRDPARGGHNEQFF. The CDR3, as DNA: TGTGCCACCAGCAGAGACCCAGCACGGGGGGGCCACAATGAGCAGTTCTTC.

Details on this clonotype: The germline gene is not matched at one end of the junction; a read error may be the cause. The chain links TRBV27 to TRBJ2-1; TRBD1 might be the D (5 bases). Looked up from germline, CDR1 is MNHEY and CDR2 is SMNVEV (reference sequence). This CDR3 region has 15 residues. The chain's CDR3 is CASSLVGASYNEQSF. For the CDR3, the DNA is TGTGCCAGCAGTTTGGTAGGGGCCTCTTACAATGAGCAGTCCTTC.

The chain couples TRBV5-3 to TRBJ1-1, with D maybe TRBD1 (5 bases). TRBV5-3 is given ORF status, its function remaining uncertain. Deletions cut 8 bases from V and 10 bases from J, with 24 bases between. The CDR3 is 14 amino acids. CDR3 coding DNA: TGTGCCAGCTGCCCTAAACCGGACAACCGTGGAGCTTTCTTT. Encoded protein: CASCPKPDNRGAFF.

This clonotype was recorded only once. CDR3 sequence (DNA): TGCGCCAGCAGCCCCGGGACCCCCGGGAGGAGCTCCTACGAGCAGTACTTC. Translated: CASSPGTPGRSSYEQYF. V and J are TRBV4-1 and TRBJ2-7; 7 bases are shared with TRBD2. The CDR3 is made up of 17 amino acids. Looked up from germline, CDR1 is MGHRA and CDR2 is YSYEKL. J was trimmed by 0 bases and V by 4 bases; bases with no gene match: 12.

Notes on this clonotype: This may be a read error: a much more frequent sequence differs by one nucleotide. The CDR3 carries no conserved terminal phenylalanine or tryptophan, so it likely arises from a read error. This chain uses TRBV20-1 with TRBJ1-2; D is uncertain. The germline CDR1 and CDR2 sequences are DFQATT and SNEGSKA (reference sequence). The CDR3 extends over 13 amino acids. Between the trimmed V and J ends, which lost 0 bases and 8 bases, there was a span of 13 bases. CDR3 sequence: CSARDLKGGGYTS. The CDR3 region has the DNA TGCAGTGCTAGAGATTTAAAGGGTGGAGGCTACACCTCC.

The chain is built from TRBV6-5 and TRBJ2-1, with a weak D call TRBD2 (7 bases). CDR3 length: 15 amino acids. The V and J ends lost 1 base and 7 bases respectively, with 14 bases between them. CDR1 and CDR2 (germline): MNHEY, SVGAGI. The CDR3 region is CASSYLVGGANEQFF. CDR3 DNA: TGTGCCAGCAGTTACTTGGTAGGGGGGGCGAATGAGCAGTTCTTC.

CDR3 region: CASSIGDRGFNQPQHF. DNA of the CDR3: TGTGCCAGTAGTATAGGGGACAGGGGATTCAATCAGCCCCAGCATTTT. The chain uses TRBV19 and TRBJ1-5; 10 bases are shared with TRBD1. CDR3 length: 16 residues. Trimming at V came to 1 base and at J to 3 bases, leaving 3 bases not matched to a gene. CDR1 is LNHDA and CDR2 is SQIVND in the germline V gene (reference sequence).

This chain connects TRBV25-1 to TRBJ2-2; D not resolved. V was shortened by 6 bases and J by 6 bases, with 8 bases between the two germline ends. The CDR3 extends over 12 amino acids. In germline, CDR1 is MGHDK, CDR2 SYGVNS. This CDR3 is CASRSPSGELFF. CDR3 DNA: TGTGCCAGCAGGTCCCCGTCCGGGGAGCTGTTTTTT.

This chain joins TRBV20-1 and TRBJ2-7, with D perhaps matching TRBD1 or TRBD2 (5 bases each). This CDR3 is built from 14 residues. Germline V CDR1 and CDR2: DFQATT, SNEGSKA (reference sequence). V lost 1 base and J 2 bases, leaving 12 bases between the germline ends. In DNA form, the CDR3 reads TGCAGTGCTAGAGGCCTGAGGGGAACCTACGAGCAGTACTTC. Translation: CSARGLRGTYEQYF.

This clonotype occurred many times. The rearrangement links TRBV13 to TRBJ1-4; the D is unclear. The CDR3 sequence is 15 residues long. V was cut by 4 bases and J by 5 bases, with 14 bases left in between. Germline assignment: CDR1 PRHDT and CDR2 FYEKMQ (reference sequence). CDR3 residues: CASSSYVVGNEKLFF. In DNA, the CDR3 is TGTGCCAGCAGCTCGTACGTTGTGGGGAATGAAAAACTGTTTTTT.

This clonotype has at least ten counts. This CDR3 is CASSLTGTGTDTQYF. CDR3 bases: TGTGCCAGCAGCTTGACAGGGACTGGCACAGATACGCAGTATTTT. This sequence joins TRBV5-4 and TRBJ2-3; D is possibly TRBD1 or TRBD2 (6 bases each). The length of the CDR3 is 15 residues. V dropped 1 base and J dropped 1 base, with 10 bases sitting between them. Germline CDR1 reads SGHNT; CDR2 reads YYREEE (reference sequence).

In its sample, this clonotype was seen a few times. V gene TRBV27 combines with J gene TRBJ1-2, with TRBD1 matching 7 bases. The J segment lost 5 bases and the V segment lost 3 bases, leaving 9 bases of the junction unmatched. Germline-derived CDR1 and CDR2 are MNHEY and SMNVEV (reference sequence). This CDR3 region has 15 residues. The CDR3 reads CASSFRGNPLYGYTF. The CDR3 DNA follows: TGTGCCAGCAGTTTCAGGGGGAACCCCCTTTATGGCTACACCTTC.